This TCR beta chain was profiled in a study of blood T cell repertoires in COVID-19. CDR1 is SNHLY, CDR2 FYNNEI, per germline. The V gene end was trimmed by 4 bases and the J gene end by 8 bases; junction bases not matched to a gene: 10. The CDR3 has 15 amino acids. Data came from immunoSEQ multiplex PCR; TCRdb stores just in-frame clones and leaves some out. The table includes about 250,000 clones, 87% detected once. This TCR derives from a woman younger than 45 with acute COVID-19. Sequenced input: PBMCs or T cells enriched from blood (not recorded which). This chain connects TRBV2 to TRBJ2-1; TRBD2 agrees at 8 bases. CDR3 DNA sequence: TGTGCCAGCAGTGCCACTAGCGGACCTTTTGATGAGCAGTTCTTC. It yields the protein CASSATSGPFDEQFF.